This T cell receptor (beta chain) comes out of a study of blood T cell repertoires in COVID-19. Looking at the study overall: Researchers got acute and convalescent COVID-19 samples from the United States, Italy and Spain. The cDNA or gDNA used as material had been derived from T cells, B-cell-depleted T cells, or PBMCs.

Per the original methods: For nucleated cells, counts were estimated from reference gene primer amplification. Produced via immunoSEQ multiplex PCR; TCRdb's table is partial and in-frame only. The V and J calls and clone size were taken over from that table, and D and trimming were inferred from the DNA. The sample lists about 130,000 clones; around 80% were seen once. Germline CDR1 SEHNR, CDR2 FQNEAQ (reference sequence). J was trimmed by 6 bases and V by 0 bases; bases with no gene match: 3. CDR3 size: 14 residues. Sequenced material: peripheral blood. This sequence joins TRBV7-9 and TRBJ1-2, with 8 bases aligning to TRBD1. The receptor was isolated from a human donor in a cohort sampled during active COVID-19. The CDR3 DNA sequence: TGTGCCAGCAGCTTAGCTGGGACAGGTGATGGCTACACCTTC. Translating it yields CASSLAGTGDGYTF.